This entry lists 8 T cell receptor beta chains sequenced from one sample in a study of cytomegalovirus exposure and HLA in healthy donors. The PCR contained 60 Vbeta and 13 Jbeta primers. Assay: immunoSEQ multiplex PCR; the TCRdb copy retains only in-frame clones and omits some. Its table records approximately 100,000 clones. Sample: PBMCs. Receptors were obtained from a man aged 50 to 59 in good health and CMV-seropositive.

The chain carries TRBV30 and TRBJ2-5; tentative D call: TRBD2 (6 bases). This CDR3 comprises 12 residues. The V gene's germline CDR1 is GTSNPN and CDR2 SVGIG (reference sequence). Trimming took 4 bases from V and 4 from J, leaving 10 bases between them. The CDR3, as DNA: TGTGCCTGGAATTCAGCGGGAGAGACCCAGTACTTC. This gives the protein CAWNSAGETQYF.

The rearrangement joins TRBV2 to TRBJ2-7; 7 bases are a match to TRBD2. The V segment lost 4 bases and the J segment 0 bases; nucleotides outside the gene matches: 9. CDR1 SNHLY and CDR2 FYNNEI come from the germline V gene. The CDR3 consists of 16 residues. The CDR3 loop reads CASSVGGTVSSYEQYV. In DNA, the CDR3 is TGTGCCAGCAGTGTGGGGGGGACGGTGAGCTCCTACGAGCAGTACGTC.

The V and J genes are TRBV7-9 and TRBJ2-5, with D tentatively TRBD1 (6 bases). The CDR3 runs 14 residues. V lost 1 base and J lost 3, with 9 bases in between. Germline V gives CDR1 SEHNR, CDR2 FQNEAQ (reference sequence). The CDR3 here is CASSLDRAKETQYF. CDR3 DNA sequence: TGTGCCAGCAGCTTAGACAGGGCGAAAGAGACCCAGTACTTC.

The rearrangement links TRBV4-1 to TRBJ2-2; TRBD1 aligns across 9 bases. With 7 bases clipped from V and 5 bases from J, the junction kept 20 bases outside the gene matches. The CDR3 extends over 19 amino acids. Germline CDR1 reads MGHRA; CDR2 reads YSYEKL. This CDR3 reads CASTVAILQRDRVTGELFF. Written as DNA, the CDR3 is TGCGCCAGCACCGTAGCCATCTTGCAACGGGACAGGGTTACCGGGGAGCTGTTTTTT.

The chain has TRBV6-6 and TRBJ1-4; D might be TRBD1 (6 bases). Looked up from germline, CDR1 is MNHNY and CDR2 is SVGAGI (reference sequence). The CDR3 totals 13 residues. V was shortened by 8 bases and J by 3 bases, with 10 bases between the two germline ends. CDR3 amino acids: CASVNRANEKLFF. The CDR3 nucleotides read TGTGCCAGCGTGAACAGGGCTAATGAAAAACTGTTTTTT.

The gene calls are TRBV7-6 and TRBJ2-7, with TRBD2 as a possible D gene (6 bases). Germline V gene sequence: CDR1 SGHVS, CDR2 FNYEAQ. This CDR3 contains 15 residues. V lost 2 bases and J 4 bases, leaving 15 bases between the germline ends. The CDR3 is CASSLRGGETYEQYF. In nucleotides, the CDR3 is TGTGCCAGCAGCTTAAGGGGAGGTGAGACTTACGAGCAGTACTTC.

V and J are TRBV4-2 and TRBJ2-7; 9 nucleotides line up with TRBD2. The CDR3 has 15 amino acids. Germline V CDR1 and CDR2: LGHNA, YNFKEQ. J lost 5 bases, V lost 0 bases, and 5 bases had no gene match. The CDR3 coding sequence is TGTGCCAGCAGCCAAGAAGGTAGCGGGAGTAACGAGCAGTACTTC. Residues: CASSQEGSGSNEQYF.

The chain is built from TRBV7-2 and TRBJ2-2; TRBD2 agrees at 8 bases. Germline V CDR1 and CDR2: SGHTA, FQGNSA. Germline trimming cut 1 base from V and 6 bases from J; bases unmatched to any gene: 4. The CDR3 totals 15 residues. CDR3 loop: CASSLGGTSAGELFF. In DNA, the CDR3 is TGTGCCAGCAGCTTAGGGGGGACTAGTGCCGGGGAGCTGTTTTTT.